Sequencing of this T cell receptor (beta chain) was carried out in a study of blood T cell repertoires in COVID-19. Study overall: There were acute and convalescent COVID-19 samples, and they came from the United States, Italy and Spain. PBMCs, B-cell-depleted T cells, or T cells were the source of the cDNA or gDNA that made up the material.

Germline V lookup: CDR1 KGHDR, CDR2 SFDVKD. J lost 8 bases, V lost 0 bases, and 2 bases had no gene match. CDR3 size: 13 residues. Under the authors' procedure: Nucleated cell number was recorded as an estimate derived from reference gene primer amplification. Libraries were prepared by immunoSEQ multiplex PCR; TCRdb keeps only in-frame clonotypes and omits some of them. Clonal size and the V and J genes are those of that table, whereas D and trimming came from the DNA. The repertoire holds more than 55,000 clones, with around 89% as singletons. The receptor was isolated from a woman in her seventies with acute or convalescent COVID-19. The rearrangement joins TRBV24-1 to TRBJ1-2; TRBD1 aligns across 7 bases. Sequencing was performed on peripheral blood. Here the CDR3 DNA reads TGTGCCACCAGTGATTTGAGAGGGGGCGGCTACACCTTC. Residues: CATSDLRGGGYTF.